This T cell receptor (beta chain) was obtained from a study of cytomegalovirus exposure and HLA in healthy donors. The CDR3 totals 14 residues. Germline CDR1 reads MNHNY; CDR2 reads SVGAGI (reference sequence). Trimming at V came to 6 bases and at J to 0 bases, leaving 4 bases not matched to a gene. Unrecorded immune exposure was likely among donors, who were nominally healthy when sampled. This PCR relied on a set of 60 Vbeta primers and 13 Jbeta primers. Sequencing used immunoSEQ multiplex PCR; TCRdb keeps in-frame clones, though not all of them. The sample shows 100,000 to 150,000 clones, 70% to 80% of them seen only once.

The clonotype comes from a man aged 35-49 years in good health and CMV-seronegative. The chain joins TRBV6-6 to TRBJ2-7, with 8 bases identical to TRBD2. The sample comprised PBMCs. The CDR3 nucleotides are TGTGCCAGCAGCCGGGAGGGTAGCTCCTACGAGCAGTACTTC. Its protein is CASSREGSSYEQYF.